The next 5 T cell receptor beta chains were all read from a single sample in a study of cytomegalovirus exposure and HLA in healthy donors. PCR employed 60 Vbeta and 13 Jbeta primers. Measured with immunoSEQ multiplex PCR; TCRdb has only the in-frame clones, and not every one. The data show some 130,000 clones, with roughly 70% seen just once and 3.1% held by the top ten. Sequenced input: PBMCs. Receptors originate from a man aged 25-40 years in good health and CMV-seronegative.

The rearrangement joins TRBV2 to TRBJ2-7; 7 nucleotides agree with TRBD1. The CDR3 consists of 15 residues. The V segment lost 1 base and the J segment 2 bases; nucleotides outside the gene matches: 5. The germline V gene has CDR1 SNHLY and CDR2 FYNNEI. The CDR3 region has the DNA TGTGCCAGCAGTGAAGGACAGGGCATGGCCTACGAGCAGTACTTC. It specifies CASSEGQGMAYEQYF.

The chain carries TRBV27 and TRBJ2-4, with 8 bases identical to TRBD2. Germline V gene sequence: CDR1 MNHEY, CDR2 SMNVEV (reference sequence). V shed 8 bases, J shed 3 bases, and the junction held 12 bases outside the gene matches. The CDR3 consists of 16 residues. CDR3 nucleotides: TGTGCCAGCGGTTCGGGTGGGGCGGGAGGCAAAAACATTCAGTACTTC. It encodes CASGSGGAGGKNIQYF.

The chain employs TRBV15 and TRBJ1-1; D ambiguous. Germline V gene data show CDR1 as LNHNV and CDR2 as YYDKDF (reference sequence). The V and J ends lost 0 bases and 4 bases respectively, with 6 bases between them. The CDR3 totals 13 residues. The CDR3 region is CATSRDRGTEAFF. In DNA, the CDR3 is TGTGCCACCAGCAGAGATCGAGGCACTGAAGCTTTCTTT. The full variable domain, in which reference TRBV15 and TRBJ1-1 provide the parts outside the CDR3, is DAMVIQNPRYQVTQFGKPVTLSCSQTLNHNVMYWYQQKSSQAPKLLFHYYDKDFNNEADTPDNFQSRRPNTSFCFLDIRSPGLGDTAMYLCATSRDRGTEAFFGQGTRLTVV.

The chain combines TRBV7-9 with TRBJ1-2, with D possibly being TRBD1 (6 bases). Germline assignment: CDR1 SEHNR and CDR2 FQNEAQ (reference sequence). Trimming took 2 bases from V and 8 from J, leaving 21 bases between them. This CDR3 has 16 residues. The CDR3 region has the DNA TGTGCCAGCAGCTTACTTAAAACCCCACTTGGACAGGGCTACACCTTC. Amino acids: CASSLLKTPLGQGYTF.

The chain recombines TRBV29-1 with TRBJ2-3, with D possibly matching TRBD1 (6 bases). CDR1 is SQVTM and CDR2 is ANQGSEA in the germline V gene. The CDR3 runs to 14 residues. Trimming took off 6 bases at V and 4 bases at J, with 17 bases between the two ends. DNA of the CDR3: TGCAGCGTCTTTACAGGGAAGGGAGCAGATACGCAGTATTTT. Protein product: CSVFTGKGADTQYF.